This T cell receptor beta chain derives from a study of vaccination effects on CD4 cells after COVID-19. The ViraFEST assay expanded antigen-specific CD4+ T cells with viral peptide pools before sequencing. Following culture for roughly 10 days, CD4+ T cells were isolated. The authors exchanged half the medium for IL-2 medium on days 3 and 7. This clone was counted between two and nine times. As yet, its antigen is unknown. This table comes from immunoSEQ multiplex PCR, and its TCRdb copy is limited to in-frame clones, with some not included. This repertoire shows about 14,000 clones, about 80% found once; its top ten account for about 25%. The CDR3 totals 11 residues. The V gene's germline CDR1 is GTSNPN and CDR2 SVGIG (reference sequence). The V end was cut by 0 bases, the J end by 3 bases, with 3 bases between.

The TCR sequence derives from a human donor who received a COVID-19 vaccine. The source was CD4+ T cells from PBMCs cultured with HCoV-229E spike peptides, collected before COVID-19 vaccination. The chain employs TRBV30 and TRBJ2-7; D remains ambiguous. The CDR3 sequence: CAWSVNYEQYF. The CDR3 nucleotides read TGTGCCTGGAGTGTTAACTACGAGCAGTACTTC.